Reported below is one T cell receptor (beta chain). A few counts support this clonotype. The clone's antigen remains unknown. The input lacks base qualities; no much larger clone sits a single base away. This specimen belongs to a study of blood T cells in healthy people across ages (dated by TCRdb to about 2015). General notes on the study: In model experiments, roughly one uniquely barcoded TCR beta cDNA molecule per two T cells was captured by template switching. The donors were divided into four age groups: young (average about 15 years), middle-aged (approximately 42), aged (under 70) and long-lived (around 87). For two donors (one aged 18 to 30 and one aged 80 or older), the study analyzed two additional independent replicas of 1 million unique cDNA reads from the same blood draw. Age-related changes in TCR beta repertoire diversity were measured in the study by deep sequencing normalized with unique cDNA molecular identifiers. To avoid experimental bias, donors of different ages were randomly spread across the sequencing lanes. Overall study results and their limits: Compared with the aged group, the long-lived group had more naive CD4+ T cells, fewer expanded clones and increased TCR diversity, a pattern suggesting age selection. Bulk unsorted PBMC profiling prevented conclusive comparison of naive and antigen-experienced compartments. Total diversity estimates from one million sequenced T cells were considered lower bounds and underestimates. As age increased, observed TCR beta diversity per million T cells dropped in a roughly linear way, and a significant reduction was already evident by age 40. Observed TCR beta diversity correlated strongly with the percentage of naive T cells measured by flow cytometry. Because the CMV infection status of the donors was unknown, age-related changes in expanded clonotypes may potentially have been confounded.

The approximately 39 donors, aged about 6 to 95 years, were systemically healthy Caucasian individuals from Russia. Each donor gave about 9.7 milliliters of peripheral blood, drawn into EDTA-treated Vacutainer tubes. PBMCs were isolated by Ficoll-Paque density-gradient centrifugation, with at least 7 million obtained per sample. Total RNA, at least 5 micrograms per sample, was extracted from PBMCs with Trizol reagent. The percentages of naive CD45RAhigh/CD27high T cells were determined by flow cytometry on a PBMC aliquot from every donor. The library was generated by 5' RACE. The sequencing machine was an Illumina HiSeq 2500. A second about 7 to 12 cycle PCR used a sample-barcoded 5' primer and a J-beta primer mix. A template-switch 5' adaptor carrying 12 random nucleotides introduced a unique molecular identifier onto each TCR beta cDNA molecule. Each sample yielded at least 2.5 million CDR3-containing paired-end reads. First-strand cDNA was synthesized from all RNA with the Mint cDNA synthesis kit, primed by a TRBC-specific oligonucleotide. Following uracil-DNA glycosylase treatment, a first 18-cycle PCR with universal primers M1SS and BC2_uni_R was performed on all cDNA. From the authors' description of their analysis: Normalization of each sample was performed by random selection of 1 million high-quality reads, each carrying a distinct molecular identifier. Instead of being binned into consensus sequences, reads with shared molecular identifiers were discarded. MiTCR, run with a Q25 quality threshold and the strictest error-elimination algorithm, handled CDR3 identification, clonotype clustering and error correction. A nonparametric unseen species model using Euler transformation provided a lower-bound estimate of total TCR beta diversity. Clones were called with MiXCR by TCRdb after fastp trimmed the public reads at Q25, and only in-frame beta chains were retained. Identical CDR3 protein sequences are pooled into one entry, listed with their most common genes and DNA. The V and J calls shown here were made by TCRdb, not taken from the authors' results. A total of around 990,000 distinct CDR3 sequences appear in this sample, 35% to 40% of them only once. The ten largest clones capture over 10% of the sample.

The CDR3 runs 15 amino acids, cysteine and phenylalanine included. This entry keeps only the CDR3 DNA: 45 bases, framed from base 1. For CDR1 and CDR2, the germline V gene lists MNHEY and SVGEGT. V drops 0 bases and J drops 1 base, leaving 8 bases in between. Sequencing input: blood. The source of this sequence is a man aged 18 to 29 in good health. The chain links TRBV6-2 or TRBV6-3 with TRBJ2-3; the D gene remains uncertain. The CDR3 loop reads CASSYSLQGTDTQYF. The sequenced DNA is TGTGCCAGCAGTTACTCGCTCCAGGGCACAGATACGCAGTATTTT.